This TCR beta chain was documented in a study of blood T cell repertoires in COVID-19. At the level of the study: Recovered Cohort 3 donors showed two negative PCRs, clearance, or symptom resolution. The United States, Italy and Spain provided the acute and convalescent COVID-19 samples. From T cells, B-cell-depleted T cells, or PBMCs came the material, which was cDNA or gDNA.

There are 14 residues in the CDR3. Trimming pared 5 bases from V and 3 bases from J, leaving 14 bases between. Germline CDR1 SGHNT, CDR2 YENEEA. Residents of 24 US areas, aged about 18 to 89 years, made up the participants. TCRdb's table, derived via immunoSEQ multiplex PCR, lists solely in-frame clones and lacks some. The profile shows roughly 200,000 clones, about 88% of them singletons. The TCR originated in a woman aged 40 to 50 in a cohort exposed to, infected with or recovered from COVID-19 (not recorded which). Sequenced: PBMCs or T cells enriched from blood (not recorded which). V is TRBV11-3 and J is TRBJ2-7; possibly TRBD1 for D (6 bases). The CDR3 loop reads CASSHPGHVYEQYF. DNA for the CDR3: TGTGCCAGCAGCCATCCGGGACACGTCTACGAGCAGTACTTC.